Listed below are T cell receptor beta chains from one sample, sequenced in a study of CD8 T cells in ankylosing spondylitis. TCRdb re-called the 5' RACE reads through MiXCR, storing one row per CDR3 protein. This sample has a few hundred thousand distinct CDR3 sequences, with approximately 17% found just once. Input material: blood, either unsorted or a sorted T cell fraction (not recorded which). The receptors originated from a male donor with ankylosing spondylitis. Both conserved end residues are part of each CDR3. A D gene is named only where the DNA matches it firmly. Part of the rows lack a size; the others show once, few, many or a class for expanded clones.

len: 15
abundance: .
d_gene: TRBD1
v_gene: TRBV6-1
j_gene: TRBJ1-5
CDR3nt: TGTGCCAGCTATGGGGGACAGCTAAAAGATCAGCCCCAGCATTTT
CDR3aa: CASYGGQLKDQPQHF

len: 15
abundance: few
d_gene: .
v_gene: TRBV12-3/TRBV12-4
j_gene: TRBJ1-5
CDR3nt: TGTGCCAGCAGCCCGCCCGGGGCGAGCAATCAGCCCCAGCATTTT
CDR3aa: CASSPPGASNQPQHF

len: 16
abundance: .
d_gene: TRBD2
v_gene: TRBV12-3/TRBV12-4
j_gene: TRBJ2-3
CDR3nt: TGTGCCAGCAGTCGTAGGACTAGCGGGGGGGGGGATACGCAGTATTTT
CDR3aa: CASSRRTSGGGDTQYF

len: 16
abundance: few
d_gene: TRBD1
v_gene: TRBV24-1
j_gene: TRBJ2-2
CDR3nt: TGTGCCACCAGTGATCCCGGGACAGGGAGGACCGGGGAGCTGTTTTTT
CDR3aa: CATSDPGTGRTGELFF

len: 16
abundance: few
d_gene: TRBD2
v_gene: TRBV10-2
j_gene: TRBJ2-1
CDR3nt: TGCGCCAGCAGTGATCCGGGCGGGAGGTTCTACAATGAGCAGTTCTTC
CDR3aa: CASSDPGGRFYNEQFF

len: 12
abundance: few
d_gene: .
v_gene: TRBV2
j_gene: TRBJ1-5
CDR3nt: TGTGCCAGCACAGGGTCCAATCAGCCCCAGCATTTT
CDR3aa: CASTGSNQPQHF

len: 15
abundance: few
d_gene: .
v_gene: TRBV14
j_gene: TRBJ2-1
CDR3nt: TGTGCCAGCAGCCAAGATCGTATCAGGGCGGATGAGCAGTTCTTC
CDR3aa: CASSQDRIRADEQFF

len: 17
abundance: many
d_gene: .
v_gene: TRBV28
j_gene: TRBJ1-2
CDR3nt: TGTGCCAGCCGCCCCGGTGGATCTATGTTCACCGACTATGGCTACACCTTC
CDR3aa: CASRPGGSMFTDYGYTF

len: 15
abundance: few
d_gene: TRBD1
v_gene: TRBV3-1
j_gene: TRBJ2-5
CDR3nt: TGTGCCAGCAGCCCAACCAGACAGGGGGTCAAGACCCAGTACTTC
CDR3aa: CASSPTRQGVKTQYF

len: 13
abundance: many
d_gene: .
v_gene: TRBV5-1
j_gene: TRBJ2-7
CDR3nt: TGCGCCAGCAGCTTCTGGGGGGACTACGAGCAGTACTTC
CDR3aa: CASSFWGDYEQYF

len: 15
abundance: .
d_gene: .
v_gene: TRBV15
j_gene: TRBJ2-7
CDR3nt: TGTGCCACCAGCAGAGGATTAGTCTCAACCTACGAGCAGTACTTC
CDR3aa: CATSRGLVSTYEQYF

len: 15
abundance: many
d_gene: TRBD1
v_gene: TRBV7-8
j_gene: TRBJ1-4
CDR3nt: TGTGCCAGCAGCTCCCGACAGGGACCAAATGAAAAACTGTTTTTT
CDR3aa: CASSSRQGPNEKLFF

len: 14
abundance: .
d_gene: TRBD1
v_gene: TRBV2
j_gene: TRBJ2-4
CDR3nt: TGTGCCACCACCCCTTCCGGGACAGAAAACATTCAGTACTTC
CDR3aa: CATTPSGTENIQYF

len: 14
abundance: few
d_gene: .
v_gene: TRBV11-2
j_gene: TRBJ2-2
CDR3nt: TGTGCCAGCAGCGCTATACGAGTCACCGGGGAGCTGTTTTTT
CDR3aa: CASSAIRVTGELFF

len: 13
abundance: few
d_gene: .
v_gene: TRBV15
j_gene: TRBJ2-1
CDR3nt: TGTGCCACCAGCAGATCGGGTTTTGATGAGCAGTTCTTC
CDR3aa: CATSRSGFDEQFF

len: 16
abundance: few
d_gene: TRBD1
v_gene: TRBV7-9
j_gene: TRBJ2-1
CDR3nt: TGTGCCAGCAGCTTTGCCGGGACAGGGAACGGTGGGGAGCAGTTCTTC
CDR3aa: CASSFAGTGNGGEQFF